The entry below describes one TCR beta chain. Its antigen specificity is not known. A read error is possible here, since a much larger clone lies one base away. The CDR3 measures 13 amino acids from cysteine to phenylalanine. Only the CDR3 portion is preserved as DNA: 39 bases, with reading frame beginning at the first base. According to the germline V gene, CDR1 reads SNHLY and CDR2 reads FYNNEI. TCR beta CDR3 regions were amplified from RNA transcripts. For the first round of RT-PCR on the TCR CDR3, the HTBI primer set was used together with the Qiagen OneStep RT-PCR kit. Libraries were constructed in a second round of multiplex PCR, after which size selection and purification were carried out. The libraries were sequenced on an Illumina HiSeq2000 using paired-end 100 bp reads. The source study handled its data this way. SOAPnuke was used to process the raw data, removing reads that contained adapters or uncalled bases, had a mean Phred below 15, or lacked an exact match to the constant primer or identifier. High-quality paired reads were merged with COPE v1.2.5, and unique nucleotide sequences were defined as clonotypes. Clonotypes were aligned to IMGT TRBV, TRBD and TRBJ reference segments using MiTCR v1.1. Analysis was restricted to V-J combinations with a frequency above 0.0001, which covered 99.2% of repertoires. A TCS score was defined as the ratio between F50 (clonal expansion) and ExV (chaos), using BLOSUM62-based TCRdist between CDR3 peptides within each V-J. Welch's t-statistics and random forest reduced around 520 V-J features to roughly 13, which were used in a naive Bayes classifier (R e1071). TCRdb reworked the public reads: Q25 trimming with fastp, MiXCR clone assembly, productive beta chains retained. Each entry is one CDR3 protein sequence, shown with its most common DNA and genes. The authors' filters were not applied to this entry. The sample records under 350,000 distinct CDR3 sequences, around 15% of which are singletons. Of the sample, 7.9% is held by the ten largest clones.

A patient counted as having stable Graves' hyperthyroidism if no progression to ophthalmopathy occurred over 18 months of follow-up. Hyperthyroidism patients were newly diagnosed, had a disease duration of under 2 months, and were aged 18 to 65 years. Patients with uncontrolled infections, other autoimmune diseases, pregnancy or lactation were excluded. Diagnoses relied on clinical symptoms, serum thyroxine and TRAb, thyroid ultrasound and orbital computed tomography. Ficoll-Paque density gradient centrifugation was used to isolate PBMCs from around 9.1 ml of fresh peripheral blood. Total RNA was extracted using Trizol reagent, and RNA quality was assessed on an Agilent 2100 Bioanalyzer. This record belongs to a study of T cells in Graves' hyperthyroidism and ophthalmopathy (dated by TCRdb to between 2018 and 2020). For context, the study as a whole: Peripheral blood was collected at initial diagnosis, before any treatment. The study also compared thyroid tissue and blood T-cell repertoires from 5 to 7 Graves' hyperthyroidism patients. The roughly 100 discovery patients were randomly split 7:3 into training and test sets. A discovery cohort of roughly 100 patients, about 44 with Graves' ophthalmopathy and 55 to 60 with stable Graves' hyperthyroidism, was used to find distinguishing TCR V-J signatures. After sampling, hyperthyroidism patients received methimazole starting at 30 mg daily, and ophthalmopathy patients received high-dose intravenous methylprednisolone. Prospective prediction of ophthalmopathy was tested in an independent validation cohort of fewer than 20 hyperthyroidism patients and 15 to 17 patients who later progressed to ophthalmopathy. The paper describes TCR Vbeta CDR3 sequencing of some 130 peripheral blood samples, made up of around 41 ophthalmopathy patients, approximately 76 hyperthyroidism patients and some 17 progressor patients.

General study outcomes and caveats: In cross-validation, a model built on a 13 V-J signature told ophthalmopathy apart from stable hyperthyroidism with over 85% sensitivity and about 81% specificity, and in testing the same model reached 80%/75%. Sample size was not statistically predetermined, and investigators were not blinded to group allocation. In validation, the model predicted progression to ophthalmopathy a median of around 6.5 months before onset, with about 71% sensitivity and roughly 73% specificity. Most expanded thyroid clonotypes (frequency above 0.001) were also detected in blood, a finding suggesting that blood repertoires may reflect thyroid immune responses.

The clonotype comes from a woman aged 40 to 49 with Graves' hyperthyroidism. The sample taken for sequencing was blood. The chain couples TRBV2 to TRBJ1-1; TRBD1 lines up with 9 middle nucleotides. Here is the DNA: TGTGCCGGCAGACCGGGACAGGGCACTGAAGCTTTCTTT. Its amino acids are CAGRPGQGTEAFF.